Detailed here is one TCR beta chain. What it binds is unknown. This record belongs to a study of T cell responses to AZD1222 COVID-19 vaccine. Study findings and constraints: The study found vaccine-associated CD4 TCRs spanning spike, dominant at 160-218 and 743-854. The donor group comprised mostly white British people and more females; the analysis possibly underestimated clonal diversity.

TCRdb keeps only in-frame clones here, not all; method: immunoSEQ multiplex PCR. This table holds 140,000 to 150,000 clones, roughly 91% found once. Trimming cost V 7 bases and J 0 bases, with 7 bases left between them. Per germline, CDR1 WSHSY and CDR2 SAAADI. The CDR3 consists of 12 residues. The sample here was peripheral blood, taken on day 0 of AZD1222 vaccination. This sequence originates from an adult in good health. The rearrangement uses TRBV10-2 and TRBJ2-7; D is uncertain. Written as DNA, the CDR3 is TGCGCCAGCACCCCGCGCTCCTACGAGCAGTACTTC. It translates to CASTPRSYEQYF.